These 21 T cell receptor beta chains were all obtained from the same sample, sequenced in a study of spatial heterogeneity in lung cancer. Study-wide points: For expanded intratumoral alpha and beta TCRs, counts tracked tumor mutation counts.

Noted time point: sample taken at primary tumor resection. These receptors' targets are unknown. One entry per CDR3 protein, called by TCRdb with MiXCR from the 5' RACE reads. The sample contains over 25,000 distinct CDR3 sequences, roughly 7.4% of which appear only once. This material consisted of lung tumor tissue, taken at surgery. These TCRs come from a male donor with early-stage non-small cell lung cancer.

V and J are TRBV7-9 and TRBJ2-5; D unresolved. Per the germline V gene, CDR1 is SEHNR and CDR2 is FQNEAQ (reference sequence). V was cut by 2 bases and J by 4 bases, with 8 bases left in between. CDR3 length: 13 amino acids. The CDR3: CASSLKARETQYF. CDR3 DNA: TGTGCCAGCAGCTTAAAAGCTCGAGAGACCCAGTACTTC.

A few counts support this clonotype. The V call is TRBV6-1, the J call TRBJ1-4, with unresolved D. V shed 2 bases and J shed 0 bases, with 7 bases lying between them. CDR1 is MNHNS, CDR2 SASEGT, per germline. This CDR3 has 15 residues. The CDR3 spells CASSEWVPTNEKLFF. The CDR3 DNA reads TGTGCCAGCAGTGAATGGGTTCCAACTAATGAAAAACTGTTTTTT.

This clonotype was picked up many times. The chain combines TRBV28 with TRBJ2-3; D perhaps matches TRBD2 (6 bases). Germline lookup yields CDR1 MDHEN and CDR2 SYDVKM. With 5 bases removed from V and 1 base from J, the gap between germline ends came to 7 bases. The CDR3 extends over 13 amino acids. CDR3 coding DNA: TGTGCCAGCAGTCCGGGGGGCACAGATACGCAGTATTTT. Translation: CASSPGGTDTQYF.

DNA of the CDR3: TGTGCCAGCAGTTCCTGGGGCGGGGGCGAGCAGTACTTC. It specifies CASSSWGGGEQYF. The chain is built from TRBV27 and TRBJ2-7; 7 nucleotides agree with TRBD2. CDR3 length equals 13 residues. Germline CDR1 reads MNHEY; CDR2 reads SMNVEV (reference sequence). J was trimmed by 6 bases and V by 4 bases; bases with no gene match: 6.

The chain uses TRBV20-1 and TRBJ1-5, with D perhaps matching TRBD1 (5 bases). Germline CDR1 reads DFQATT; CDR2 reads SNEGSKA (reference sequence). The CDR3 sequence is 12 residues long. V lost 4 bases and J lost 4, with 8 bases in between. CDR3 region: CSAIKGNQPQHF. The CDR3 nucleotides read TGCAGTGCTATTAAGGGGAATCAGCCCCAGCATTTT.

There are many counts of this clonotype. This chain uses TRBV20-1 with TRBJ1-2; possibly TRBD1 for D (5 bases). Deletions cut 0 bases from V and 5 bases from J, with 13 bases between. Germline loops: CDR1 DFQATT, CDR2 SNEGSKA (reference sequence). CDR3 length: 14 residues. CDR3 nucleotide sequence: TGCAGTGCTAGAGATCCGCAGGGAGGGTATGGCTACACCTTC. Encoded protein: CSARDPQGGYGYTF.

This clonotype was seen only a few times. Germline and junction disagree at one end, which may indicate a read error. The J gene is TRBJ1-6, the V gene TRBV3-1; D is unresolved. Germline V gene lookup returns CDR1 LGHDT and CDR2 YNNKEL (reference sequence). This CDR3 has 13 amino acids. The CDR3 nucleotides read TGTGCCAGCAGCCAGACTGTTAATGCACCCCTCCACTTT. The encoded protein is CASSQTVNAPLHF.

V gene TRBV23-1 combines with J gene TRBJ1-1; possibly TRBD1 for D (5 bases). TRBV23-1 carries the ORF label, with uncertain function. V lost 3 bases and J lost 3, with 23 bases in between. This CDR3 region has 18 residues. The CDR3 sequence: CASSHPQGHPCFDTEAFF. Written as DNA, the CDR3 is TGCGCCAGCAGTCATCCCCAGGGCCACCCTTGCTTCGACACTGAAGCTTTCTTT.

This clonotype was recorded many times. This chain uses TRBV4-1 with TRBJ2-1; 7 bases line up with TRBD2. Per germline, CDR1 MGHRA and CDR2 YSYEKL. The CDR3 runs to 13 residues. J gave up 9 bases and V 2 bases, and 4 bases lay outside the gene matches. The CDR3 coding sequence is TGCGCCAGCAGCCAAATACCGGGGGGTGAGCAGTTCTTC. Protein: CASSQIPGGEQFF.

This clonotype was found a few times. This rearrangement joins TRBV6-1 to TRBJ2-7; D may be TRBD1 (6 bases). Trimming left V 2 bases short and J 1 base short, with 9 bases between. Germline assignment: CDR1 MNHNS and CDR2 SASEGT. The CDR3 covers 14 residues. The CDR3 coding sequence is TGTGCCAGCAGTGAAAGAACAGGGTCCTACGAGCAGTACTTC. Amino acids: CASSERTGSYEQYF.

This clonotype appeared many times. The chain employs TRBV27 and TRBJ2-7; tentative D call: TRBD2 (5 bases). Germline V CDR1 and CDR2: MNHEY, SMNVEV (reference sequence). The CDR3 contains 13 residues. V gave up 5 bases and J gave up 6 bases, with 14 bases separating them. The DNA for the CDR3 is TGTGCCAGCAGTAACGAGGGTCTGGGCGAGCAGTACTTC. It specifies CASSNEGLGEQYF.

The sample holds many counts of this clonotype. The chain joins TRBV20-1 to TRBJ1-2; 7 positions match TRBD1. The V segment lost 0 bases and the J segment 0 bases; nucleotides outside the gene matches: 4. Germline CDR1 reads DFQATT; CDR2 reads SNEGSKA (reference sequence). CDR3 length equals 15 residues. In nucleotides, the CDR3 is TGCAGTGCTAGAGATGCCGACAGGGCTAACTATGGCTACACCTTC. Protein product: CSARDADRANYGYTF.

This rearrangement joins TRBV12-3 or TRBV12-4 to TRBJ2-1; TRBD2 might be the D (7 bases). Trimming pared 1 base from V and 15 bases from J, leaving 19 bases between. This CDR3 is 14 amino acids long. The CDR3 nucleotides read TGTGCCAGCAGTTTAGTAGGGCAGGGGAGGGCGAGGTTCTTC. This translates into CASSLVGQGRARFF.

V is TRBV6-5 and J is TRBJ2-7; D is uncertain. CDR1 is MNHEY, CDR2 SVGAGI, per germline. The CDR3 covers 13 residues. With 2 bases removed from V and 3 bases from J, the gap between germline ends came to 8 bases. The CDR3 is CASSYQVNYEQYF. Here the CDR3 DNA reads TGTGCCAGCAGTTACCAAGTTAACTACGAGCAGTACTTC.

In the case of this clonotype: A much larger clone differs from this one at a single base, so this may be a read error. The V call is TRBV3-1, the J call TRBJ2-7; D may be TRBD2 (5 bases). V dropped 0 bases and J dropped 8 bases, with 11 bases sitting between them. Germline loops: CDR1 LGHDT, CDR2 YNNKEL (reference sequence). There are 13 residues in the CDR3. CDR3 sequence (DNA): TGTGCCAGCAGCCAAGATGAGGGCATTCAGCAGTACTTC. Translated, it gives CASSQDEGIQQYF.

In this sample, this clonotype turned up many times. The V call is TRBV5-1, the J call TRBJ1-2; possible D gene TRBD1, 5 bases. V dropped 3 bases and J dropped 4 bases, with 16 bases sitting between them. This CDR3 is built from 15 residues. Germline CDR1 SGHRS, CDR2 YFSETQ. The DNA for the CDR3 is TGCGCCAGCAGCTCTACAGGCGGAACCATCTATGGCTACACCTTC. It encodes CASSSTGGTIYGYTF.

At least ten counts were recorded for this clonotype. V is TRBV15 and J is TRBJ2-6; maybe TRBD1 (6 bases). From germline, CDR1 is LNHNV and CDR2 YYDKDF (reference sequence). V was cut by 0 bases and J by 0 bases, with 12 bases left in between. The CDR3 runs to 18 residues. CDR3 DNA sequence: TGTGCCACCAGCAGAGAGGGAACAGGGTTCTCTGGGGCCAACGTCCTGACTTTC. Protein sequence: CATSREGTGFSGANVLTF.

This clonotype has at least ten counts. The CDR3 protein is CSVEVYMQETQYF. The CDR3 DNA follows: TGCAGCGTTGAAGTATACATGCAAGAGACCCAGTACTTC. The rearrangement uses TRBV29-1 and TRBJ2-5; D uncertain. The V and J ends lost 1 base and 2 bases respectively, with 8 bases between them. This CDR3 spans 13 amino acids. The germline V gene encodes CDR1 SQVTM and CDR2 ANQGSEA. Combining the CDR3 with reference TRBV29-1 and TRBJ2-5 gives the whole variable domain SAVISQKPSRDICQRGTSLTIQCQVDSQVTMMFWYRQQPGQSLTLIATANQGSEATYESGFVIDKFPISRPNLTFSTLTVSNMSPEDSSIYLCSVEVYMQETQYFGPGTRLLVL.

This clonotype showed up many times. V gene TRBV6-2 or TRBV6-3 combines with J gene TRBJ2-7; weak D call: TRBD1 (5 bases). Trimming pared 2 bases from V and 3 bases from J, leaving 14 bases between. Germline CDR1 MNHEY, CDR2 SVGEGT. The CDR3 consists of 15 residues. The CDR3 region has the DNA TGTGCCAGCAGTTACGAGGCAGGGCGTTTCTACGAGCAGTACTTC. Translating gives CASSYEAGRFYEQYF.

V and J are TRBV2 and TRBJ2-2; 10 bases are shared with TRBD1. The V gene end was trimmed by 9 bases and the J gene end by 5 bases; junction bases not matched to a gene: 6. Per germline, CDR1 SNHLY and CDR2 FYNNEI. The CDR3 sequence is 14 residues long. CDR3 sequence reads: CASSGTGETGELFF. CDR3 in DNA: TGTGCCAGTTCCGGGACAGGGGAGACCGGGGAGCTGTTTTTT.

At least ten counts were recorded for this clonotype. J is TRBJ1-2 and V is TRBV20-1; D gene ambiguous. Looked up from germline, CDR1 is DFQATT and CDR2 is SNEGSKA (reference sequence). The CDR3 covers 13 residues. V lost 0 bases, J lost 7 bases, and 12 bases lay in between. The CDR3 loop is CSARDPALAGYTF. The CDR3 nucleotides read TGCAGTGCTAGAGATCCAGCCCTCGCTGGCTACACCTTC.